These 15 T cell receptor beta chains were all obtained from the same sample, sequenced in a study of identical twins. MiXCR, applied by TCRdb to the 5' RACE reads, yields one record per CDR3 protein. The sample lists around 480,000 distinct CDR3 sequences; more than 13% were seen once. This same sample was also part of a study on yellow fever vaccine responses in identical twins.

Sample: CD4+ T cells sorted from blood. The source is a woman aged 18-29 years in good health.

On this clonotype: A read error may be the cause here, since a much bigger clone is one base away. This chain uses TRBV5-1 with TRBJ2-2; D is undetermined. V lost 2 bases, J lost 5 bases, and 7 bases lay in between. This CDR3 has 13 amino acids. The germline gives CDR1 SGHRS, CDR2 YFSETQ. CDR3 residues: CASSFLVTGELFF. The CDR3 DNA follows: TGCGCCAGCAGCTTTCTCGTAACCGGGGAGCTGTTTTTT.

The J gene is TRBJ2-1, the V gene TRBV6-2 or TRBV6-3; no definite D call. V shed 6 bases and J shed 2 bases, with 11 bases lying between them. The germline CDR1 and CDR2 sequences are MNHEY and SVGEGT. The CDR3 has 14 amino acids. Here the CDR3 reads CASRNPGAYNEQFF. CDR3 bases: TGTGCCAGCAGGAATCCAGGAGCCTACAATGAGCAGTTCTTC.

J is TRBJ2-5 and V is TRBV20-1; tentative D call: TRBD1 (5 bases). The V and J ends lost 3 bases and 5 bases respectively, with 10 bases between them. The length of the CDR3 is 12 residues. Germline CDR1 is DFQATT and CDR2 is SNEGSKA (reference sequence). The CDR3 nucleotides are TGCAGTGCTAGTTCGACAGTTGAGACCCAGTACTTC. Its translation: CSASSTVETQYF.

This chain uses TRBV27 with TRBJ2-5, with D possibly TRBD2 on 7 matching bases. CDR3 length: 16 amino acids. Germline V gives CDR1 MNHEY, CDR2 SMNVEV (reference sequence). V was trimmed by 1 base and J by 5 bases, leaving 17 bases between them. The CDR3 spells CASSLLGGGPGETQYF. CDR3 coding DNA: TGTGCCAGCAGTTTATTAGGCGGGGGCCCCGGGGAGACCCAGTACTTC.

This clonotype was observed a few times. The CDR3 DNA is TGTGCCAGCAGTTCGCTCCCGGGAGCCCCAGATGTTTACAATGAGCAGTTCTTC. Translating gives CASSSLPGAPDVYNEQFF. V usage is TRBV6-5 and J usage is TRBJ2-1; D possibly corresponds to TRBD2 (6 bases). V was trimmed by 4 bases and J by 4 bases, leaving 23 bases between them. From germline, CDR1 is MNHEY and CDR2 SVGAGI. The CDR3 has 18 residues.

This chain links TRBV10-3 with TRBJ2-5, with 8 positions matching TRBD1. The germline V gene encodes CDR1 ENHRY and CDR2 SYGVKD. The CDR3 has 16 residues. V shed 6 bases and J 5 bases; nucleotides not matched to a gene: 14. The CDR3 DNA sequence: TGTGCCATCAGCCCCTCGACAGGGGCGGTGGGGGAGACCCAGTACTTC. It translates to CAISPSTGAVGETQYF.

This clonotype has just a few counts. The CDR3 loop reads CASSSIVSSGTGGTQYF. CDR3 in DNA: TGTGCCAGCAGCTCCATCGTCTCCAGCGGGACGGGGGGGACCCAGTACTTC. V is TRBV7-2 and J is TRBJ2-5, with TRBD2 matching 7 bases. Looked up from germline, CDR1 is SGHTA and CDR2 is FQGNSA. Trimming at V came to 4 bases and at J to 7 bases, leaving 18 bases not matched to a gene. The CDR3 totals 17 residues.

The chain uses TRBV6-5 and TRBJ1-3; D is unclear. CDR1 MNHEY and CDR2 SVGAGI come from the germline V gene. Deletions cut 0 bases from V and 3 bases from J, with 9 bases between. The CDR3 extends over 15 amino acids. The CDR3 sequence is CASSYSPGSGNTIYF. In DNA form, the CDR3 reads TGTGCCAGCAGTTACTCCCCCGGTAGTGGAAACACCATATATTTT.

This clonotype was observed a few times. The chain recombines TRBV4-3 with TRBJ2-4; 11 nucleotides line up with TRBD2. V lost 1 base to trimming and J lost 6 bases; unmatched junction nucleotides: 2. This CDR3 region has 15 residues. The germline CDR1 and CDR2 sequences are LGHNA and YSLEER. CDR3 nucleotides: TGCGCCAGCAGCCAAGCCGGGACTAGCGGAAACATTCAGTACTTC. Protein sequence: CASSQAGTSGNIQYF.

In this sample, this clonotype turned up a few times. The genes are TRBV6-5 and TRBJ2-1, with D possibly being TRBD2 (5 bases). Germline V gene data show CDR1 as MNHEY and CDR2 as SVGAGI. Trimming took 2 bases from V and 3 from J, leaving 20 bases between them. The CDR3 is 18 amino acids. CDR3 protein: CASSYRRDPSWGYNEQFF. In DNA, the CDR3 is TGTGCCAGCAGTTACAGGCGAGACCCTAGCTGGGGCTACAATGAGCAGTTCTTC.

Ten or more counts support this clonotype. The chain links TRBV7-9 to TRBJ2-3; TRBD2 aligns across 11 bases. Germline-derived CDR1 and CDR2 are SEHNR and FQNEAQ (reference sequence). With V trimmed by 6 bases and J by 4 bases, 9 bases remained unmatched. This CDR3 spans 16 amino acids. In DNA, the CDR3 is TGTGCCAGCAGGGAGGGACTAGCGGTAGTCCCAGATACGCAGTATTTT. Its protein product is CASREGLAVVPDTQYF.

The chain employs TRBV6-2 or TRBV6-3 and TRBJ1-5, with TRBD1 matching over 9 bases. Germline V gives CDR1 MNHEY, CDR2 SVGEGT. V lost 6 bases to trimming and J lost 5 bases; unmatched junction nucleotides: 5. CDR3 size: 14 residues. CDR3 sequence reads: CASRGQGNHQPQHF. CDR3 bases: TGTGCCAGCAGAGGACAGGGGAATCATCAGCCCCAGCATTTT.

J is TRBJ1-1 and V is TRBV11-2; D possibly corresponds to TRBD1 (5 bases). V dropped 2 bases and J dropped 5 bases, with 24 bases sitting between them. The CDR3 is made up of 18 amino acids. CDR1 is SGHAT and CDR2 is FQNNGV in the germline V gene. The CDR3 region has the DNA TGTGCCAGCAGCTTACTTCTGAGGGGTGGGAGGAGTAATACTGAAGCTTTCTTT. The encoded protein is CASSLLLRGGRSNTEAFF.

The chain recombines TRBV3-1 with TRBJ2-3; tentatively, D is TRBD1 (5 bases). V was shortened by 3 bases and J by 1 base, with 14 bases between the two germline ends. The CDR3 runs 16 residues. Germline V gene sequence: CDR1 LGHDT, CDR2 YNNKEL (reference sequence). As DNA, the CDR3 is TGTGCCAGCAGCCACCAGGGATCCCCCGGCACAGATACGCAGTATTTT. This codes for CASSHQGSPGTDTQYF.

This chain links TRBV6-1 with TRBJ2-5, with D possibly being TRBD1 (6 bases). The germline V and J ends were trimmed by 5 bases and 6 bases, with 16 bases remaining between them. This CDR3 has 14 amino acids. Germline assignment: CDR1 MNHNS and CDR2 SASEGT. The CDR3 DNA sequence: TGTGCCAGCAGTAGACCAGGGGATCTAAAGACCCAGTACTTC. Protein: CASSRPGDLKTQYF.